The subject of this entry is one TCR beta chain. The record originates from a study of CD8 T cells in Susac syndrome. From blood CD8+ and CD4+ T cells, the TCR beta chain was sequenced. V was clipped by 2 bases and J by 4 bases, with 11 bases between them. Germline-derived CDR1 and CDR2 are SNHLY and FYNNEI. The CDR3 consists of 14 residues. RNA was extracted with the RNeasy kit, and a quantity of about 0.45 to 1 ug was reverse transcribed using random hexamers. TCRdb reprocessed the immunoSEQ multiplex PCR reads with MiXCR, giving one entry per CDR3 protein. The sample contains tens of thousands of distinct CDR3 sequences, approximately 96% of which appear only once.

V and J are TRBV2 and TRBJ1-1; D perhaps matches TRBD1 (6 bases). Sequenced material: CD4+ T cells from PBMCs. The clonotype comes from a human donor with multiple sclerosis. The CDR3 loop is CASSESDRSTEAFF. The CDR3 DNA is TGTGCCAGCAGTGAATCGGACAGATCCACTGAAGCTTTCTTT. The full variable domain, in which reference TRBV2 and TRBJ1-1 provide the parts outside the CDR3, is EPEVTQTPSHQVTQMGQEVILRCVPISNHLYFYWYRQILGQKVEFLVSFYNNEISEKSEIFDDQFSVERPDGSNFTLKIRSTKLEDSAMYFCASSESDRSTEAFFGQGTRLTVV.